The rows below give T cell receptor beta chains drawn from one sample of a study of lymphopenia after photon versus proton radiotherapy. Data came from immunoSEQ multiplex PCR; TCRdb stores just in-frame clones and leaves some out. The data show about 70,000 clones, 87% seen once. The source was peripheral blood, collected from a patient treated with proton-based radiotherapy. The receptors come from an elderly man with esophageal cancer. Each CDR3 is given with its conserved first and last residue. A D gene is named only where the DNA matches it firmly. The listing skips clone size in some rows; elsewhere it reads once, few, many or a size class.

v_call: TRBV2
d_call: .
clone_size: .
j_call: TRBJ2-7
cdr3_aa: CASAMGPAYEQYF
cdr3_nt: TGTGCCAGCGCGATGGGTCCCGCCTACGAGCAGTACTTC

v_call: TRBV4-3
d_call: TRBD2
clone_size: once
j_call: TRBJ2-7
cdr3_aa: CASSQDLAGADEQYF
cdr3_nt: TGCGCCAGCAGCCAAGACCTAGCGGGGGCCGATGAGCAGTACTTC

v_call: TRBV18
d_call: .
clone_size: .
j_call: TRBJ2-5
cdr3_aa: CASSPPGSLDMETQYF
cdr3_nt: TGTGCCAGCTCACCCCCAGGGTCTCTTGATATGGAGACCCAGTACTTC

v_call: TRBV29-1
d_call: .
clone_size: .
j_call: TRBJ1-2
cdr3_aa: CSVDLRGTTNYGYTF
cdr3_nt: TGCAGCGTTGATTTGCGGGGGACTACTAACTATGGCTACACCTTC

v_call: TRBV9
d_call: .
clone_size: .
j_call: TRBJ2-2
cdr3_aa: CASSVVRDTGELFF
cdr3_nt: TGTGCCAGCAGCGTAGTCCGAGACACCGGGGAGCTGTTTTTT

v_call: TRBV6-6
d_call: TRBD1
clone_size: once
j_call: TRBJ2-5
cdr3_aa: CASRQGEGETQYF
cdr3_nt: TGTGCCAGCAGGCAGGGGGAAGGAGAGACCCAGTACTTC

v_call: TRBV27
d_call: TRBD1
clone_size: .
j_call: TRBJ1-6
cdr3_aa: CASSFDRVSPLHF
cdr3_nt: TGTGCCAGCAGTTTCGACAGGGTTTCACCCCTCCACTTT

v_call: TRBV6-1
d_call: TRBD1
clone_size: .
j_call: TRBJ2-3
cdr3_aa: CASSEAETGGPDTQYF
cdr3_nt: TGTGCCAGCAGTGAAGCTGAGACAGGGGGCCCAGATACGCAGTATTTT

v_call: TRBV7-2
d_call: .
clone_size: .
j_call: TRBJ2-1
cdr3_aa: CASSPLGAEQFF
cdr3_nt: TGTGCCAGCAGCCCTTTGGGCGCCGAGCAGTTCTTC

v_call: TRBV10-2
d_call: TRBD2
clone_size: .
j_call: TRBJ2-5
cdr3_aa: CASSDPLRETQETQYF
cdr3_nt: TGCGCCAGCAGTGATCCCCTGCGGGAGACACAAGAGACCCAGTACTTC

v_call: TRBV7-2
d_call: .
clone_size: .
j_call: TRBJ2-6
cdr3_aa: CASSLGPAGANVLTF
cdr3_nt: TGTGCCAGCAGCTTAGGTCCGGCGGGGGCCAACGTCCTGACTTTC

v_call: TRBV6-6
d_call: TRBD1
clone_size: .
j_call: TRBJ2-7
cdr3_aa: CASSYPGQGQYGQYF
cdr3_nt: TGTGCCAGCAGCTACCCGGGACAGGGCCAGTACGGGCAGTACTTC

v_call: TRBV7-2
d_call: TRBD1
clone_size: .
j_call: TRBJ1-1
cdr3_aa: CASRETGTGNTEAFF
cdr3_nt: TGTGCCAGCAGGGAAACCGGGACAGGTAACACTGAAGCTTTCTTT

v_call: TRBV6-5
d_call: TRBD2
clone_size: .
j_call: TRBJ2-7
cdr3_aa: CASRPGLASYEQYF
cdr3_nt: TGTGCCAGCAGACCGGGACTAGCGTCCTACGAGCAGTACTTC

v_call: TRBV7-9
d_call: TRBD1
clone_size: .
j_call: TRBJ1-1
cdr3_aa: CASFRGRGLDTEAFF
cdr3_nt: TGTGCCAGCTTCAGGGGGCGCGGGTTGGACACTGAAGCTTTCTTT

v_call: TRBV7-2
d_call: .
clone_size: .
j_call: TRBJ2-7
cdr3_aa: CASSLGGSLTYEQYF
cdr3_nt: TGTGCCAGCAGCTTAGGAGGCAGCTTAACCTACGAGCAGTACTTC

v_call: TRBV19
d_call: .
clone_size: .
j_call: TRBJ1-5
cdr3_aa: CASTPRTLIHSNQPQHF
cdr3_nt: TGTGCCAGTACCCCGAGGACGTTAATTCATAGCAATCAGCCCCAGCATTTT

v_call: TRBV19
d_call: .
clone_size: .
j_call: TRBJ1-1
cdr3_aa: CASSIRDGSEEAFF
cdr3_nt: TGTGCCAGTAGTATCCGGGACGGATCCGAGGAAGCTTTCTTT

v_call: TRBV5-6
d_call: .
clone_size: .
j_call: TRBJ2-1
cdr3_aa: CASSLGPSEGQKQFF
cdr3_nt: TGTGCCAGCAGCTTGGGTCCTAGCGAGGGTCAAAAGCAGTTCTTC

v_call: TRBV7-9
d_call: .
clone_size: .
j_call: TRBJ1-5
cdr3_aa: CASSPPGISNQPQHF
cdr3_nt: TGTGCCAGCAGCCCTCCGGGGATATCCAATCAGCCCCAGCATTTT

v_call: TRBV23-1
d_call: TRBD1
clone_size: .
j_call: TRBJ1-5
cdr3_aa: CASPTGTYRPQHF
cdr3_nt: TGCGCCAGCCCGACAGGGACCTACCGGCCCCAGCATTTT

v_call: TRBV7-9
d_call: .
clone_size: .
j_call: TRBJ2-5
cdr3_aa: CASSSNSAPQYF
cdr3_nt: TGTGCCAGCAGCTCAAATAGCGCCCCCCAGTACTTC

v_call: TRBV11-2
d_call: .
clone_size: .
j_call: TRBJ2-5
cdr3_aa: CASTPDRSLETQYF
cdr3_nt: TGTGCCAGCACCCCGGACCGGTCCCTAGAGACCCAGTACTTC

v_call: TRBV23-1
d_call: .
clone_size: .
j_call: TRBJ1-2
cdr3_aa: CASSLGWGSDNYGYTF
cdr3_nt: TGCGCCAGCAGTCTCGGTTGGGGTTCTGATAACTATGGCTACACCTTC

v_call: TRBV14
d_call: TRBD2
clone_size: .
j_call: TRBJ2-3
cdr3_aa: CASSQAASGRLADTQYF
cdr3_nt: TGTGCCAGCAGCCAAGCAGCTAGCGGGAGACTTGCAGATACGCAGTATTTT

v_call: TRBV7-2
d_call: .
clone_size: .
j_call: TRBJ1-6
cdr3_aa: CASSVFGGGGNSPLHF
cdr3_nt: TGTGCCAGCAGCGTATTTGGGGGCGGGGGTAATTCACCCCTCCACTTT

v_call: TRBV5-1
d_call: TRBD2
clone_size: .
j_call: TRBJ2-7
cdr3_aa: CASSPGRGAYEQYF
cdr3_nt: TGCGCCAGCAGCCCCGGACGGGGGGCCTACGAGCAGTACTTC

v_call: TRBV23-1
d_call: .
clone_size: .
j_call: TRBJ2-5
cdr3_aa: CASRGVMTQYF
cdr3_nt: TGCGCCAGCAGGGGGGTGATGACCCAGTACTTC

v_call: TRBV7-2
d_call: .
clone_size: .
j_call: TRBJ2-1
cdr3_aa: CASSLANEQFF
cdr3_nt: TGTGCCAGCAGCTTAGCCAATGAGCAGTTCTTC

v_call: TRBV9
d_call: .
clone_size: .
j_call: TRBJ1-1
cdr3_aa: CASSVGVRGEAFF
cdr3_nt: TGTGCCAGCAGCGTAGGGGTCCGGGGTGAAGCTTTCTTT

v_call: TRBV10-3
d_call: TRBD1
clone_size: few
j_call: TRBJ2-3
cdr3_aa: CAISEWSGTGITDTQYF
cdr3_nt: TGTGCCATCAGTGAATGGTCTGGGACAGGAATCACAGATACGCAGTATTTT

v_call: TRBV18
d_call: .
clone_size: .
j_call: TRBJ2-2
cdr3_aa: CASSYYRVTGELFF
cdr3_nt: TGTGCCAGCTCATACTACAGGGTCACCGGGGAGCTGTTTTTT

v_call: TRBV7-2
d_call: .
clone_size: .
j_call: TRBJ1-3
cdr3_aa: CASSLNRNGNTIYF
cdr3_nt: TGTGCCAGCAGCTTGAATAGAAACGGAAACACCATATATTTT

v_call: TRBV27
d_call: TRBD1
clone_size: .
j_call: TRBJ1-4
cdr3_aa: CASSQSTGNVEKLFF
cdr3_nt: TGTGCCAGCAGTCAGTCGACAGGGAATGTTGAAAAACTGTTTTTT

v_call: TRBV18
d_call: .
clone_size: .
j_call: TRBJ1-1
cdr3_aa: CASSALPYTEAFF
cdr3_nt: TGTGCCAGCTCAGCACTGCCATACACTGAAGCTTTCTTT

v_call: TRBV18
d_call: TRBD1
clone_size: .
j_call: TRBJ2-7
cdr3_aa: CASSPPLKDRGYEQYF
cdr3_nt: TGTGCCAGCTCACCGCCGCTCAAGGACAGGGGTTACGAGCAGTACTTC

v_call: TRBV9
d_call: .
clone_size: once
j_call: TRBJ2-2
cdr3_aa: CASSVGNNLNTGELFF
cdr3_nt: TGTGCCAGCAGCGTAGGCAATAACCTGAACACCGGGGAGCTGTTTTTT

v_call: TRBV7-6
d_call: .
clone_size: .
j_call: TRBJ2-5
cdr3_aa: CASSLGGYQETQYF
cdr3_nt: TGTGCCAGCAGCTTAGGGGGGTACCAAGAGACCCAGTACTTC

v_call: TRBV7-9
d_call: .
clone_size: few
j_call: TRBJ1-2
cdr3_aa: CASSLAAGGDGYTF
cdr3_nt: TGTGCCAGCAGCTTAGCGGCCGGGGGCGATGGCTACACCTTC

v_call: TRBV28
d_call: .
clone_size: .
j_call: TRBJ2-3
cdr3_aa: CASSPVVDTQYF
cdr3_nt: TGTGCCAGCAGCCCCGTTGTAGATACGCAGTATTTT

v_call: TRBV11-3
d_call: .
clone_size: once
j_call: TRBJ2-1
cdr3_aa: CASSFGAGRDNEQFF
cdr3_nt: TGTGCCAGCAGCTTTGGCGCAGGAAGGGACAATGAGCAGTTCTTC

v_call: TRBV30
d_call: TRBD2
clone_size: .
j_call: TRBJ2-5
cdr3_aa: CAWSGTSGRAGGGETQYF
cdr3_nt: TGTGCCTGGAGTGGGACTAGCGGGAGGGCAGGGGGAGGCGAGACCCAGTACTTC

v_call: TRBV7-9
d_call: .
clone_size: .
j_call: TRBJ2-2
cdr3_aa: CASSLVAATGELFF
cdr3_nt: TGTGCCAGCAGCTTAGTGGCGGCCACCGGGGAGCTGTTTTTT

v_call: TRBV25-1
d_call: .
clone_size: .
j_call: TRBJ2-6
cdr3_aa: CASSDTGPGANVLTF
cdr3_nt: TGTGCCAGCAGTGATACAGGTCCCGGGGCCAACGTCCTGACTTTC

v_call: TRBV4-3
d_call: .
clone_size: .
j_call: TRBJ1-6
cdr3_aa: CASSQDWGSPLHF
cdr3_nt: TGCGCCAGCAGCCAAGATTGGGGTTCACCCCTCCACTTT

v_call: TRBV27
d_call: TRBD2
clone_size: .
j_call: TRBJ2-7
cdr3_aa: CASSPGLAGTLGEQYF
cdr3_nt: TGTGCCAGCAGTCCGGGACTAGCGGGGACATTGGGCGAGCAGTACTTC

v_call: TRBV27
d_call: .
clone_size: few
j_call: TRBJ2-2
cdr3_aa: CASSLNGGTGELFF
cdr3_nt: TGTGCCAGCAGTTTAAACGGGGGCACCGGGGAGCTGTTTTTT

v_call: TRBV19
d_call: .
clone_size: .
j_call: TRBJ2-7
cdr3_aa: CASSARATNSYEQYF
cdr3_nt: TGTGCCAGTAGTGCCAGGGCGACGAACTCCTACGAGCAGTACTTC

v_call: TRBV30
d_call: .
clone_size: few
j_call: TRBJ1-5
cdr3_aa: CAWSGVTVNQPQHF
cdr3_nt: TGTGCCTGGAGTGGGGTGACAGTCAATCAGCCCCAGCATTTT

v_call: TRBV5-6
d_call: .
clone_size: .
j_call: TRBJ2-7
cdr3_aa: CASSLVSGVHQDEQYF
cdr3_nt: TGTGCCAGCAGCTTGGTGTCCGGGGTTCACCAGGACGAGCAGTACTTC

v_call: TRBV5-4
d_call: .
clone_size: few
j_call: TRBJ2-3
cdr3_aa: CASSLGGNGRDTQYF
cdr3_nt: TGTGCCAGCAGCTTGGGAGGGAATGGTAGAGATACGCAGTATTTT

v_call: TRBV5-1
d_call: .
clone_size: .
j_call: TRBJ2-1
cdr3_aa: CASSPAGLNNEQFF
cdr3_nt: TGCGCCAGCAGCCCGGCCGGACTTAACAATGAGCAGTTCTTC

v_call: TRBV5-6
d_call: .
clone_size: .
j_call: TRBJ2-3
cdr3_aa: CASSIDQTDTQYF
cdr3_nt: TGTGCCAGCAGCATCGACCAGACAGATACGCAGTATTTT

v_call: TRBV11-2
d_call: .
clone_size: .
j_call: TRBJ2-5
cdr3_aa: CASSLAGTGTQYF
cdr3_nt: TGTGCCAGCAGCTTAGCAGGGACTGGGACCCAGTACTTC

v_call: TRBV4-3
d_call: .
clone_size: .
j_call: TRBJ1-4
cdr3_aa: CASSPRRGEKLFF
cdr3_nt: TGCGCCAGCAGCCCGCGGAGAGGTGAAAAACTGTTTTTT